Each of the 13 T cell receptor beta chains below was sequenced from the same sample in a study of long-term antiretroviral therapy in people with HIV. A v3.0 immunoSEQ assay was performed at survey level. Measured with immunoSEQ multiplex PCR; TCRdb has only the in-frame clones, and not every one. The table lists roughly 25,000 clones, roughly 77% of them singletons. The specimen was unsorted PBMCs, collected 0.5 years after starting antiretroviral therapy. These receptor sequences come from a woman aged 40 to 50 with HIV.

The CDR3 DNA sequence: TGTGCCAGCACCGGGCAAGGTAGGGATGAGCAGTTCTTC. Translated, it gives CASTGQGRDEQFF. The chain employs TRBV11-1 and TRBJ2-1; D not resolved. Germline V CDR1 and CDR2: SGHAT, FQDESV (reference sequence). The CDR3 totals 13 residues. Trimming removed 7 bases from V and 8 bases from J, with 15 bases in between.

This CDR3 is CASSLTVEYGYTF. CDR3 DNA: TGTGCCAGCAGCTTAACGGTTGAATATGGCTACACCTTC. The rearrangement uses TRBV7-3 and TRBJ1-2; D uncertain. Trimming pared 0 bases from V and 5 bases from J, leaving 7 bases between. CDR1 is SGHTA, CDR2 FQGTGA, per germline. CDR3 length equals 13 residues.

There are a few counts of this clone. The rearrangement uses TRBV2 and TRBJ1-1; D is ambiguous. Germline-derived CDR1 and CDR2 are SNHLY and FYNNEI. V lost 7 bases, J lost 2 bases, and 11 bases lay in between. The CDR3 totals 13 residues. This chain's CDR3 is CASKREINTEAFF. The CDR3 nucleotides are TGTGCCAGCAAAAGAGAGATTAACACTGAAGCTTTCTTT.

J is TRBJ2-6 and V is TRBV5-4, with 7 nucleotides matching TRBD1. The V segment lost 4 bases and the J segment 2 bases; nucleotides outside the gene matches: 6. The CDR3 is 16 residues long. Germline assignment: CDR1 SGHNT and CDR2 YYREEE (reference sequence). The CDR3 spells CASSPGGYPGANVLTF. Written as DNA, the CDR3 is TGTGCCAGCAGCCCAGGGGGATACCCTGGGGCCAACGTCCTGACTTTC.

The CDR3 spells CASSFSIEQFF. CDR3 nucleotide sequence: TGCGCCAGCAGCTTCTCGATTGAGCAGTTCTTC. The chain combines TRBV5-1 with TRBJ2-1; D remains ambiguous. Trimming took off 2 bases at V and 9 bases at J, with 6 bases between the two ends. The CDR3 loop spans 11 amino acids. Germline V gives CDR1 SGHRS, CDR2 YFSETQ.

The chain has TRBV10-3 and TRBJ2-3; D unclear. V was shortened by 3 bases and J by 9 bases, with 10 bases between the two germline ends. The length of the CDR3 is 12 residues. Germline CDR1 ENHRY, CDR2 SYGVKD. The CDR3 bases are TGTGCCATCAGTGACGGATCCGTCACGCAGTATTTT. As protein: CAISDGSVTQYF.

This clone was counted once. The rearrangement uses TRBV18 and TRBJ2-2, with D perhaps TRBD1 or TRBD2 (5 bases each). Between the trimmed V and J ends, which lost 3 bases and 5 bases, there was a span of 22 bases. Germline-derived CDR1 and CDR2 are KGHSH and LQKENI. CDR3 length: 18 amino acids. The CDR3 nucleotides read TGTGCCAGCTCACCTTTTATGGTGGGACGAGGAAATACCGGGGAGCTGTTTTTT. It is translated as CASSPFMVGRGNTGELFF.

The table lists this clone with a few counts. The rearrangement links TRBV2 to TRBJ2-7; 10 positions match TRBD1. The CDR3 extends over 13 amino acids. V was clipped by 8 bases and J by 3 bases; unmatched bases: 4. Germline loops: CDR1 SNHLY, CDR2 FYNNEI. The CDR3 nucleotides read TGTGCCAGCCTACGGACAGGGGGCTACGAGCAGTACTTC. It yields the protein CASLRTGGYEQYF.

This sequence joins TRBV5-4 and TRBJ1-2, with D perhaps matching TRBD1 (5 bases). This CDR3 has 13 residues. Germline V gene lookup returns CDR1 SGHNT and CDR2 YYREEE (reference sequence). V was cut by 5 bases and J by 4 bases, with 12 bases left in between. The CDR3 DNA follows: TGTGCCAGCAGGGGGGAGACCCCCTATGGCTACACCTTC. This encodes CASRGETPYGYTF.

This chain links TRBV14 with TRBJ1-1; no reliable D call. The CDR3 runs 13 residues. Germline CDR1 reads SGHDN; CDR2 reads FVKESK. Trimming removed 4 bases at V and 2 bases at J, with 8 bases between. The CDR3 spells CASSLDINTEAFF. The CDR3 DNA follows: TGTGCCAGCAGCCTCGACATCAACACTGAAGCTTTCTTT.

V and J are TRBV4-2 and TRBJ1-5; D not resolved. The V and J ends lost 0 bases and 2 bases respectively, with 23 bases between them. Germline values: CDR1 LGHNA, CDR2 YNFKEQ. The CDR3 has 20 amino acids. The CDR3 DNA follows: TGTGCCAGCAGCCAAGATCTGGGAGGTTCCTCTAGTTACGGCAATCAGCCCCAGCATTTT. It yields the protein CASSQDLGGSSSYGNQPQHF.

The CDR3 DNA reads TGTGCCAGCCGTCGGGTCGGGGGGACTACCTCCTACAATGAGCAGTTCTTC. The encoded protein is CASRRVGGTTSYNEQFF. The V call is TRBV27, the J call TRBJ2-1, with TRBD2 matching 7 bases. The CDR3 loop spans 17 amino acids. Per germline, CDR1 MNHEY and CDR2 SMNVEV (reference sequence). Trimming at V came to 8 bases and at J to 0 bases, leaving 13 bases not matched to a gene.

The V and J genes are TRBV28 and TRBJ1-1; D ambiguous. From germline, CDR1 is MDHEN and CDR2 SYDVKM. Trimming removed 7 bases at V and 7 bases at J, with 13 bases between. There are 12 residues in the CDR3. CDR3 nucleotides: TGTGCCAGCACCCCGGACCGAGATGAAGCTTTCTTT. Its translation is CASTPDRDEAFF. Together with reference TRBV28 and TRBJ1-1, the CDR3 gives the full variable domain: DVKVTQSSRYLVKRTGEKVFLECVQDMDHENMFWYRQDPGLGLRLIYFSYDVKMKEKGDIPEGYSVSREKKERFSLILESASTNQTSMYLCASTPDRDEAFFGQGTRLTVV.